The 3 T cell receptor beta chains reported below all come from one sample, sequenced in a study of shared clonotypes between healthy human individuals. The method was immunoSEQ multiplex PCR; TCRdb's version includes in-frame clones alone and lacks a portion of them. The sample includes more than 1,200,000 clones, roughly 98.5% of them seen just once. Material for sequencing was naive CD4+ T cells sorted from blood. Subset meaning: CD45RA+ positively selected. These receptors all stem from a man younger than 40 in good health.

The rearrangement uses TRBV4-2 and TRBJ2-3, with 8 nucleotides matching TRBD2. Germline CDR1 is LGHNA and CDR2 is YNFKEQ. The CDR3 is made up of 16 amino acids. V lost 0 bases to trimming and J lost 7 bases; unmatched junction nucleotides: 9. The DNA for the CDR3 is TGTGCCAGCAGCCAAGACGGGGATAGCGGGACCAATACGCAGTATTTT. This encodes CASSQDGDSGTNTQYF.

CDR3 bases: TGTGCCATCAGACTAGCGGACCTTAACACCGGGGAGCTGTTTTTT. The encoded protein is CAIRLADLNTGELFF. The chain links TRBV10-3 to TRBJ2-2, with 8 bases aligning to TRBD2. This CDR3 is built from 15 residues. V trimming: 6 bases; J trimming: 2 bases; junction bases outside the gene matches: 5. The V gene's germline CDR1 is ENHRY and CDR2 SYGVKD.

The chain links TRBV4-2 to TRBJ2-3; 8 nucleotides line up with TRBD2. The CDR3 covers 16 residues. V gave up 1 base and J gave up 0 bases; unmatched junction bases: 3. The germline V gene has CDR1 LGHNA and CDR2 YNFKEQ. This CDR3 reads CASSQVLADSTDTQYF. In nucleotides, the CDR3 is TGTGCCAGCAGCCAAGTACTAGCGGATAGCACAGATACGCAGTATTTT.